This passage covers 22 T cell receptor beta chains from one sample sequenced in a study. TCRdb reprocessed the RT-PCR reads with MiXCR, giving one entry per CDR3 protein. The sample has about 700,000 distinct CDR3 sequences, 11% to 15% seen once. The sample taken for sequencing was memory CD4+ T cells from blood. Every receptor here comes from a female donor in good health, serving as a healthy control.

This clonotype was counted many times. This CDR3 reads CASSLMGRRRFEQFF. CDR3 nucleotides: TGTGCCAGCAGCTTAATGGGACGCCGAAGGTTTGAGCAGTTCTTC. J is TRBJ2-1 and V is TRBV7-3; D is tentatively TRBD1 or TRBD2 (5 bases each). With 1 base removed from V and 9 bases from J, the gap between germline ends came to 16 bases. CDR3 length: 15 residues. Germline CDR1 reads SGHTA; CDR2 reads FQGTGA.

This chain links TRBV3-1 with TRBJ1-4, with a weak D call TRBD1 (5 bases). CDR3 length: 13 amino acids. Per germline, CDR1 LGHDT and CDR2 YNNKEL (reference sequence). The V gene lost 6 bases and the J gene lost 6 bases, with 11 bases spanning the gap. The CDR3 here is CASRDQGDEKLFF. CDR3 coding DNA: TGTGCCAGCAGGGACCAAGGGGATGAAAAACTGTTTTTT.

The V gene is TRBV7-2, the J gene TRBJ1-4, with 8 bases identical to TRBD1. The ends lost 6 bases at V and 5 bases at J; junction bases unmatched: 8. The CDR3 contains 15 residues. Looked up from germline, CDR1 is SGHTA and CDR2 is FQGNSA. The CDR3 sequence: CASSQRTGRNEKLFF. For the CDR3, the DNA is TGTGCCAGCAGTCAACGGACAGGGAGAAATGAAAAACTGTTTTTT. The whole variable domain, filled in from reference TRBV7-2 and TRBJ1-4, reads GAGVSQSPSNKVTEKGKDVELRCDPISGHTALYWYRQSLGQGLEFLIYFQGNSAPDKSGLPSDRFSAERTGGSVSTLTIQRTQQEDSAVYLCASSQRTGRNEKLFFGSGTQLSVL.

For this clonotype: This may stem from a read error, because a much larger clone lies one nucleotide away. This chain links TRBV5-1 with TRBJ2-3, with D tentatively TRBD1 or TRBD2 (5 bases each). The germline V gene has CDR1 SGHRS and CDR2 YFSETQ. There are 15 residues in the CDR3. The CDR3 region has the DNA TGCGCCAGCAGCTCTGGGGGAGACGTCGCAGAAACGCAGTATTTT. The encoded protein is CASSSGGDVAETQYF.

This clonotype came up a few times. The rearrangement uses TRBV7-2 and TRBJ2-7; 7 nucleotides align to TRBD2. Germline-derived CDR1 and CDR2 are SGHTA and FQGNSA. This CDR3 comprises 14 residues. The V and J ends lost 3 bases and 7 bases, in that order; junction bases with no gene match: 9. For the CDR3, the DNA is TGTGCCAGCAGCTTGGGGGGGATAGCGGGTGAGCAGTACTTC. Protein product: CASSLGGIAGEQYF. Variable domain in full (rest from reference TRBV7-2 and TRBJ2-7): GAGVSQSPSNKVTEKGKDVELRCDPISGHTALYWYRQSLGQGLEFLIYFQGNSAPDKSGLPSDRFSAERTGGSVSTLTIQRTQQEDSAVYLCASSLGGIAGEQYFGPGTRLTVT.

The sample holds a few counts of this clonotype. This rearrangement joins TRBV2 to TRBJ2-7, with 10 bases lining up with TRBD2. The V segment lost 8 bases and the J segment 3 bases; nucleotides outside the gene matches: 4. The CDR3 totals 13 residues. Germline V CDR1 and CDR2: SNHLY, FYNNEI. CDR3 DNA: TGTGCCAGCGGGGGGACTAGCGTCTACGAGCAGTACTTC. It yields the protein CASGGTSVYEQYF.

V gene TRBV9 combines with J gene TRBJ1-6; D remains ambiguous. Looked up from germline, CDR1 is SGDLS and CDR2 is YYNGEE. The CDR3 has 18 amino acids. V was shortened by 1 base and J by 2 bases, with 16 bases between the two germline ends. The CDR3 loop reads CASSVHPLISTYNSPLHF. DNA of the CDR3: TGTGCCAGCAGCGTACACCCACTCATCAGCACCTATAATTCACCCCTCCACTTT.

This clonotype was seen many times. The junction departs from germline at one end; a sequencing error may be responsible. The rearrangement uses TRBV5-1 and TRBJ2-3; 9 bases align to TRBD1. Germline V gives CDR1 SGHRS, CDR2 YFSETQ. The CDR3 consists of 14 residues. The CDR3 protein is CASSRDRGTDTQYF. In DNA, the CDR3 is TGTGCCAGCAGCCGGGACAGGGGCACAGATACGCAGTATTTT.

V usage is TRBV29-1 and J usage is TRBJ2-2, with D tentatively TRBD1 (5 bases). V was pared by 4 bases and J by 1 base, with 19 bases between. The germline V gene has CDR1 SQVTM and CDR2 ANQGSEA. The CDR3 is 17 amino acids. The CDR3 bases are TGCAGCGTTGTTCTTTTCTTAGGGGTGGGGAACACCGGGGAGCTGTTTTTT. Translation: CSVVLFLGVGNTGELFF.

This clonotype came up a few times. The chain combines TRBV7-2 with TRBJ1-3; D remains unclear. CDR1 is SGHTA and CDR2 is FQGNSA in the germline V gene. This CDR3 contains 15 residues. V was cut by 8 bases and J by 0 bases, with 14 bases left in between. The CDR3 loop reads CASATGVASGNTIYF. The DNA of the CDR3 is TGTGCCAGCGCTACTGGGGTCGCCTCTGGAAACACCATATATTTT.

At least ten counts were recorded for this clonotype. V is TRBV12-3 or TRBV12-4 and J is TRBJ1-5, with D possibly being TRBD1 (6 bases). The CDR3 has 14 amino acids. Between the trimmed V and J ends, which lost 5 bases and 10 bases, there was a span of 18 bases. The CDR3 nucleotides read TGTGCCAGCAGTCAAGGATCCAGGGGTCTTCCCCAGCATTTT. This codes for CASSQGSRGLPQHF.

The V and J genes are TRBV6-6 and TRBJ2-7, with D perhaps TRBD1 or TRBD2 (6 bases each). There are 14 residues in the CDR3. V was trimmed by 3 bases and J by 3 bases, leaving 12 bases between them. Germline lookup yields CDR1 MNHNY and CDR2 SVGAGI (reference sequence). CDR3 nucleotide sequence: TGTGCCAGCAGTTATAGGGGGGCTAGCTACGAGCAGTACTTC. Translated: CASSYRGASYEQYF.

The table lists this clonotype with many counts. The chain couples TRBV5-1 to TRBJ2-2; a weak D match, TRBD1 (6 bases). The germline V gene encodes CDR1 SGHRS and CDR2 YFSETQ. Trimming took 2 bases from V and 4 from J, leaving 12 bases between them. This CDR3 is built from 15 residues. This CDR3 is CASSFQQGGTGELFF. CDR3 sequence (DNA): TGCGCCAGCAGCTTTCAACAGGGTGGCACCGGGGAGCTGTTTTTT.

In its sample, this clonotype was seen once. CDR3 protein: CASSLSTATYEQYF. The CDR3 nucleotides are TGTGCCAGCAGCTTATCAACAGCCACCTACGAGCAGTACTTC. This chain links TRBV5-4 with TRBJ2-7; D not resolved. This CDR3 comprises 14 residues. The V and J ends lost 2 bases and 2 bases respectively, with 11 bases between them. Germline assignment: CDR1 SGHNT and CDR2 YYREEE (reference sequence).

This clonotype appeared a few times. The V call is TRBV6-2 or TRBV6-3, the J call TRBJ1-2; D ambiguous. V was shortened by 7 bases and J by 3 bases, with 15 bases between the two germline ends. The CDR3 is 14 residues long. CDR1 is MNHEY, CDR2 SVGEGT, per germline. The CDR3 sequence: CASKDADHYYGYTF. As DNA, the CDR3 is TGTGCCAGCAAGGACGCGGATCATTACTATGGCTACACCTTC.

This clonotype has only a few counts. V gene TRBV20-1 combines with J gene TRBJ1-2; D unclear. V was pared by 3 bases and J by 2 bases, with 16 bases between. The CDR3 has 15 amino acids. Germline V gene lookup returns CDR1 DFQATT and CDR2 SNEGSKA (reference sequence). This CDR3 is CSASTRVRANYGYTF. In DNA, the CDR3 is TGCAGTGCTAGTACCCGGGTGCGGGCAAACTATGGCTACACCTTC.

This clonotype has more than one count but fewer than ten. The V call is TRBV12-3 or TRBV12-4, the J call TRBJ1-5, with D uncertain. CDR3 length: 16 residues. Trimming removed 5 bases from V and 0 bases from J, with 14 bases in between. The DNA of the CDR3 is TGTGCCAGCAGTCCAAGGCGGTTTAGTAGCAATCAGCCCCAGCATTTT. Its protein product is CASSPRRFSSNQPQHF.

This clonotype has more than one count but fewer than ten. This chain connects TRBV4-1 to TRBJ2-3, with D possibly matching TRBD1 (6 bases). V shed 0 bases and J shed 4 bases, with 14 bases lying between them. From germline, CDR1 is MGHRA and CDR2 YSYEKL. The CDR3 is made up of 16 amino acids. The CDR3 reads CASSQEQGNVADTQYF. DNA of the CDR3: TGCGCCAGCAGCCAAGAACAGGGTAATGTAGCAGATACGCAGTATTTT.

The chain is built from TRBV6-5 and TRBJ2-1, with D possibly TRBD2 on 5 matching bases. The CDR3 sequence is 16 residues long. The germline V and J ends were trimmed by 5 bases and 1 base, with 15 bases remaining between them. The V gene's germline CDR1 is MNHEY and CDR2 SVGAGI. CDR3 sequence reads: CASSLVGGDSYNEQFF. The CDR3 DNA is TGTGCCAGCAGTCTCGTCGGAGGTGATTCCTACAATGAGCAGTTCTTC.

This chain connects TRBV6-6 to TRBJ1-2; 7 nucleotides align to TRBD1. Trimming took 0 bases from V and 6 from J; bases not matched to a gene: 4. The germline V gene has CDR1 MNHNY and CDR2 SVGAGI (reference sequence). The CDR3 runs to 14 residues. CDR3 sequence reads: CASSYSTGEHGYTF. The CDR3 DNA is TGTGCCAGCAGTTACTCCACAGGGGAGCATGGCTACACCTTC.

This clonotype was detected ten times or more. The chain carries TRBV5-1 and TRBJ2-3, with 7 nucleotides matching TRBD2. The CDR3 contains 17 residues. CDR1 is SGHRS, CDR2 YFSETQ, per germline. The V and J ends lost 0 bases and 5 bases, in that order; junction bases with no gene match: 12. The CDR3 loop is CASSLAVLDWGGDTQYF. In nucleotides, the CDR3 is TGCGCCAGCAGCTTGGCCGTACTGGACTGGGGGGGAGATACGCAGTATTTT.

Ten or more counts support this clonotype. J is TRBJ2-5 and V is TRBV5-5, with TRBD2 identical over 13 bases. V lost 6 bases to trimming and J lost 2 bases; unmatched junction nucleotides: 10. Germline CDR1 SGHKS, CDR2 YYEKEE (reference sequence). The CDR3 has 17 amino acids. DNA for the CDR3: TGTGCCAGCAACGAACACTGGGGACTAGCGGGGCAAGAGACCCAGTACTTC. Amino acid sequence: CASNEHWGLAGQETQYF.